The TCR beta chain described here comes from a study of beta chain features in type 1 diabetes. This clone was counted only a few times. Its cognate antigen is unknown. Expressed TCRB transcripts got sequenced, as all isolated RNA was reverse transcribed. TCRdb's table, derived via immunoSEQ multiplex PCR, lists solely in-frame clones and lacks some. This table holds hundreds of thousands of clones, around 16% found once. CDR3 size: 13 residues. The junction had 3 bases not matched to a gene; V was cut back by 6 bases and J by 4 bases. CDR1 and CDR2 (germline): SQVTM, ANQGSEA. Study results and limitations: In the patient group, naive, central memory and Treg TCRB repertoires seemed more alike than in the healthy donor group. Across all four CD4+ subsets, people with type 1 diabetes showed modestly shorter TCRB CDR3s. Insertions at VDJ junctions were less frequent in type 1 diabetes patients. These patients also deleted more nucleotides at the same junctions.

Sequencing was carried out using naive CD4+ T cells from blood. This chain uses TRBV29-1 with TRBJ1-2; 12 positions agree with TRBD1. The source of this sequence is a man aged 18-30 years in good health. The CDR3 here is CSVGTGGGYGYTF. CDR3 sequence (DNA): TGCAGCGTAGGGACAGGGGGCGGCTATGGCTACACCTTC.